Below are 18 T cell receptor beta chains sequenced from a single sample in a study of vaccination effects on CD4 cells after COVID-19 (dated by TCRdb to 2022 to 2024). These TCRs' antigens remain unknown. After around eleven days of culture, CD4+ T cells were isolated with the EasySep CD4+ T cell isolation kit. Participants received two doses of either the BNT162b2 or the mRNA-1273 mRNA SARS-CoV-2 vaccine. Library prep was done by the immunoSEQ multiplex PCR assay. TCRdb provides this immuneACCESS table in a form limited to in-frame rearrangements. Some clones are lacking; in checked studies, under half of them reflect an unresolved V gene, and why the rest are absent is not known. Present in this sample are tens of thousands of clones, less than 85% of which were seen just once. Of the sample, approximately 2.3% is held by the ten largest clones. The sequencing here drew on CD4+ T cells from PBMCs cultured without peptide, taken after COVID-19 vaccination. The source of these receptors is a human donor who received a COVID-19 vaccine.

The V call is TRBV29-1, the J call TRBJ2-3, with 7 bases that match TRBD2. Germline loops: CDR1 SQVTM, CDR2 ANQGSEA. This CDR3 is built from 15 residues. With V trimmed by 4 bases and J by 1 base, 8 bases remained unmatched. The DNA for the CDR3 is TGCAGCGTTGCTCGGGCGGGGGAGGGCACAGATACGCAGTATTTT. Translation: CSVARAGEGTDTQYF.

The V gene is TRBV11-1, the J gene TRBJ1-6, with D possibly being TRBD1 (5 bases). CDR3 size: 15 residues. From germline, CDR1 is SGHAT and CDR2 FQDESV (reference sequence). Trimming stripped 5 bases from V and 0 bases from J, with 8 bases between. The CDR3 reads CASSTDSSYNSPLHF. As DNA, the CDR3 is TGTGCCAGCAGCACCGACAGCTCCTATAATTCACCCCTCCACTTT.

The chain carries TRBV18 and TRBJ1-3; D not resolved. CDR1 is KGHSH, CDR2 LQKENI, per germline. The ends were cut back, 5 bases at V and 4 bases at J, with 21 bases in the middle. This CDR3 spans 17 amino acids. The CDR3 reads CASSRNSYQNSGNTIYF. The CDR3 DNA is TGTGCCAGCTCAAGAAACTCATATCAAAACTCCGGAAACACCATATATTTT.

The chain recombines TRBV7-2 with TRBJ2-5, with D maybe TRBD2 (6 bases). The CDR3 extends over 14 amino acids. V lost 4 bases to trimming and J lost 5 bases, with 14 bases between them. Germline V gene sequence: CDR1 SGHTA, CDR2 FQGNSA. The CDR3 sequence is CASSSLRRGETQYF. The CDR3 nucleotides read TGTGCCAGCAGCTCCCTGCGGAGGGGCGAGACCCAGTACTTC.

This clone has just one count. This chain uses TRBV14 with TRBJ2-1; 9 positions match TRBD1. Trimming at V came to 4 bases and at J to 6 bases, leaving 1 base not matched to a gene. Per germline, CDR1 SGHDN and CDR2 FVKESK. This CDR3 is built from 13 residues. The CDR3 region is CASSRDRANEQFF. CDR3 nucleotides: TGTGCCAGCAGCCGGGACAGGGCCAATGAGCAGTTCTTC. The variable domain in full, completed from reference TRBV14 and TRBJ2-1, reads EAGVTQFPSHSVIEKGQTVTLRCDPISGHDNLYWYRRVMGKEIKFLLHFVKESKQDESGMPNNRFLAERTGGTYSTLKVQPAELEDSGVYFCASSRDRANEQFFGPGTRLTVL.

The CDR3 sequence: CASSYSGRAGQPQHF. For the CDR3, the DNA is TGTGCCAGCAGTTACTCGGGCAGGGCGGGTCAGCCCCAGCATTTT. The genes are TRBV6-5 and TRBJ1-5, with D maybe TRBD1 (5 bases). The CDR3 contains 15 residues. Germline V gene data show CDR1 as MNHEY and CDR2 as SVGAGI. Trimming removed 0 bases at V and 6 bases at J, with 12 bases between.

The chain has TRBV4-1 and TRBJ2-5; possible D gene TRBD2, 5 bases. The CDR3 has 14 amino acids. Trimming shortened V by 4 bases and J by 5 bases, and 14 bases separated the two germline ends. Germline CDR1 reads MGHRA; CDR2 reads YSYEKL. CDR3 sequence (DNA): TGCGCCAGCAGCCCCGCAGCTAGCTACGAGACCCAGTACTTC. This translates into CASSPAASYETQYF.

The chain links TRBV18 to TRBJ1-4; D is uncertain. This CDR3 contains 14 residues. Germline V gene data show CDR1 as KGHSH and CDR2 as LQKENI. V gave up 1 base and J gave up 3 bases, with 6 bases separating them. Here the CDR3 DNA reads TGTGCCAGCTCACCACAGGCTGCTAATGAAAAACTGTTTTTT. It is translated as CASSPQAANEKLFF.

The V gene is TRBV7-2, the J gene TRBJ1-2; 9 bases map to TRBD1. CDR1 is SGHTA and CDR2 is FQGNSA in the germline V gene. Germline trimming cut 5 bases from V and 4 bases from J; bases unmatched to any gene: 2. The CDR3 spans 13 residues. The CDR3 region is CASSAGQGYGYTF. CDR3 in DNA: TGTGCCAGCAGCGCGGGACAGGGCTATGGCTACACCTTC.

The CDR3 loop is CASSATTGGGYTF. The CDR3, as DNA: TGTGCCAGCAGCGCCACGACAGGGGGAGGCTACACCTTC. The rearrangement uses TRBV5-4 and TRBJ1-2; 9 bases match TRBD1. The CDR3 extends over 13 amino acids. CDR1 is SGHNT, CDR2 YYREEE, per germline (reference sequence). After removal of 4 bases from V and 8 bases from J, the junction contained 6 bases not matched to a gene.

In this sample, this clone turned up once. For the CDR3, the DNA is TGTGCCAGCAGTTACTTTCCTAGCGGGGGTACAGAGACCCAGTACTTC. Protein: CASSYFPSGGTETQYF. The chain is built from TRBV6-5 and TRBJ2-5, with 10 bases aligning to TRBD2. The CDR3 runs to 16 residues. Trimming took 1 base from V and 4 from J; bases not matched to a gene: 6. CDR1 MNHEY and CDR2 SVGAGI come from the germline V gene.

This chain connects TRBV3-1 (or the pseudogene TRBV3-2) to TRBJ2-5, with D possibly TRBD2 on 6 matching bases. The CDR3 length is 18 residues. V lost 0 bases and J lost 5, with 22 bases in between. Germline V gives CDR1 LGHDT, CDR2 YNNKEL (reference sequence). The CDR3 bases are TGTGCCAGCAGCCAAGATGTCTTTCGCGGGGATAGGGAGGAGACCCAGTACTTC. Translated, it gives CASSQDVFRGDREETQYF.

The chain has TRBV28 and TRBJ1-6; D is uncertain. V was clipped by 6 bases and J by 8 bases, with 11 bases between them. Per the germline V gene, CDR1 is MDHEN and CDR2 is SYDVKM. The length of the CDR3 is 13 residues. The CDR3 nucleotides are TGTGCCAGCAGCCCCGTAATGGATTCACCCCTCCACTTT. Its protein is CASSPVMDSPLHF.

V gene TRBV29-1 combines with J gene TRBJ2-1, with D unclear. CDR1 SQVTM and CDR2 ANQGSEA come from the germline V gene. The CDR3 is made up of 12 amino acids. V shed 4 bases and J shed 8 bases, with 12 bases lying between them. The CDR3 reads CSVVGWADEQFF. The CDR3 nucleotides are TGCAGCGTTGTAGGGTGGGCAGATGAGCAGTTCTTC.

The chain uses TRBV6-6 and TRBJ2-7; 11 nucleotides align to TRBD1. The V gene end was trimmed by 6 bases and the J gene end by 2 bases; junction bases not matched to a gene: 3. There are 14 residues in the CDR3. Germline V gene sequence: CDR1 MNHNY, CDR2 SVGAGI (reference sequence). This CDR3 reads CASSRGQGAYEQYV. The CDR3, as DNA: TGTGCCAGCAGCAGGGGACAGGGGGCCTACGAGCAGTACGTC.

The chain is built from TRBV6-1 and TRBJ1-1; the D gene is possibly TRBD1 (5 bases). The length of the CDR3 is 18 residues. CDR1 is MNHNS, CDR2 SASEGT, per germline. V was cut by 2 bases and J by 0 bases, with 19 bases left in between. The DNA for the CDR3 is TGTGCCAGCAGTGAACAGGGTTGGAGGGGCTCTATGAACACTGAAGCTTTCTTT. Residues: CASSEQGWRGSMNTEAFF.

This clone was detected only a few times. The J gene is TRBJ2-1, the V gene TRBV7-2; 11 bases are a match to TRBD2. CDR1 and CDR2 (germline): SGHTA, FQGNSA. Trimming cost V 4 bases and J 2 bases; bases outside gene matches: 4. CDR3 length: 16 amino acids. The CDR3 DNA is TGTGCCAGCAGCTATCGACTAGCGGGGACCTACAATGAGCAGTTCTTC. This gives the protein CASSYRLAGTYNEQFF. Using reference TRBV7-2 and TRBJ2-1 for the parts outside the CDR3, the full variable domain is GAGVSQSPSNKVTEKGKDVELRCDPISGHTALYWYRQSLGQGLEFLIYFQGNSAPDKSGLPSDRFSAERTGGSVSTLTIQRTQQEDSAVYLCASSYRLAGTYNEQFFGPGTRLTVL.

This chain connects TRBV10-1 to TRBJ1-3; no clear D gene. This CDR3 spans 14 amino acids. V was shortened by 4 bases and J by 0 bases, with 7 bases between the two germline ends. The germline V gene encodes CDR1 WNHNN and CDR2 SYGVQD (reference sequence). CDR3 residues: CASSASISGNTIYF. The CDR3 DNA follows: TGCGCCAGCAGTGCCAGCATCTCTGGAAACACCATATATTTT.